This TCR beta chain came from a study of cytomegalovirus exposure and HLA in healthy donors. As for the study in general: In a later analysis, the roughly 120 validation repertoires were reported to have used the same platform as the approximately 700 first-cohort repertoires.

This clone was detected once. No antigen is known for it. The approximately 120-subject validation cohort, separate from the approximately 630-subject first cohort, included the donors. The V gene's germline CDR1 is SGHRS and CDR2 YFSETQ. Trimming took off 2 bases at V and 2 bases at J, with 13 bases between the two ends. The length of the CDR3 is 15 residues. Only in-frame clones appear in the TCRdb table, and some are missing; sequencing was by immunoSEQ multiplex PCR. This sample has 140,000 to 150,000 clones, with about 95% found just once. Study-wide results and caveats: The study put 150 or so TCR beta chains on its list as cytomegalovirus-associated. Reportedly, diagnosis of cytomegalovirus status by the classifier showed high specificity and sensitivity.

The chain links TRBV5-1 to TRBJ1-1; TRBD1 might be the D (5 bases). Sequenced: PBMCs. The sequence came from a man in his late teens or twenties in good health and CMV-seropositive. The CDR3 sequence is CASSFNGGVNTEAFF. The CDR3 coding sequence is TGCGCCAGCAGCTTTAACGGGGGTGTCAACACTGAAGCTTTCTTT.